The 13 T cell receptor beta chains in this list originate from one sample, sequenced in a study of T cells in localized non-small cell lung cancer. TCRdb keeps only in-frame clones here, not all; method: immunoSEQ multiplex PCR. Among about 24,000 clones listed, about 92% were seen once. The input for sequencing was peripheral blood, taken before any cancer treatment. These TCRs come from a man aged 40 to 75 with stage III squamous cell lung carcinoma.

This rearrangement joins TRBV4-1 to TRBJ2-1; possibly TRBD2 for D (5 bases). The length of the CDR3 is 16 residues. V gave up 0 bases and J gave up 3 bases, with 12 bases separating them. CDR1 is MGHRA and CDR2 is YSYEKL in the germline V gene. The CDR3 region has the DNA TGCGCCAGCAGCCAAGATCAAGCGGTGGGCTACAATGAGCAGTTCTTC. Amino acids: CASSQDQAVGYNEQFF.

This clone was observed a single time. The chain uses TRBV6-1 and TRBJ1-5; no clear D. CDR1 and CDR2 (germline): MNHNS, SASEGT. CDR3 length: 17 residues. The germline V and J ends were trimmed by 3 bases and 0 bases, with 15 bases remaining between them. The CDR3, as DNA: TGTGCCAGCAGTGACTTTTGGGCGTTGAATAGCAATCAGCCCCAGCATTTT. Translated, it gives CASSDFWALNSNQPQHF.

In regard to this clone: This CDR3 is also generated by other DNA sequences in the sample. This rearrangement joins TRBV5-1 to TRBJ2-7; perhaps TRBD2 as D (6 bases). V lost 0 bases, J lost 3 bases, and 10 bases lay in between. Germline V gives CDR1 SGHRS, CDR2 YFSETQ. This CDR3 region has 14 residues. As DNA, the CDR3 is TGCGCCAGCAGCTTGGGGGACTCCTTCTACGAGCAGTACTTC. It yields the protein CASSLGDSFYEQYF.

CDR3 DNA sequence: TGTGCCAGCTCACCACCTGACAGGGGGCTCTCTGGAAACACCATATATTTT. The encoded protein is CASSPPDRGLSGNTIYF. The chain is built from TRBV18 and TRBJ1-3; 10 bases fit TRBD1. Unmatched junction bases numbered 2, after V lost 0 bases and J lost 0 bases. The CDR3 consists of 17 residues. The germline gives CDR1 KGHSH, CDR2 LQKENI.

The chain links TRBV7-2 to TRBJ2-1; D might be TRBD2 (5 bases). Between the trimmed V and J ends, which lost 0 bases and 3 bases, there was a span of 9 bases. The CDR3 totals 15 residues. Germline V CDR1 and CDR2: SGHTA, FQGNSA. Here the CDR3 reads CASSLAGSVYNEQFF. The CDR3 bases are TGTGCCAGCAGCTTAGCGGGGAGCGTCTACAATGAGCAGTTCTTC.

The sample holds one count of this clone. The V gene is TRBV5-1, the J gene TRBJ2-3; 8 nucleotides line up with TRBD2. The CDR3 sequence is 14 residues long. Germline assignment: CDR1 SGHRS and CDR2 YFSETQ. The ends lost 6 bases at V and 4 bases at J; junction bases unmatched: 7. Here the CDR3 DNA reads TGCGCCAGCACTAACGGGAGGGCAGCAGATACGCAGTATTTT. Its translation: CASTNGRAADTQYF.

The chain employs TRBV14 and TRBJ1-1; tentatively, D is TRBD1 (6 bases). Germline CDR1 and CDR2: SGHDN and FVKESK. V lost 4 bases and J lost 11, with 20 bases in between. The CDR3 is 14 residues long. DNA for the CDR3: TGTGCCAGCAGCCCACTGGGGGGGGCATCGGGGGCTTTCTTT. Translated, it gives CASSPLGGASGAFF.

This chain connects TRBV27 to TRBJ2-3; D not resolved. CDR1 is MNHEY, CDR2 SMNVEV, per germline (reference sequence). Trimming cost V 0 bases and J 3 bases, with 10 bases left between them. The CDR3 sequence is 15 residues long. CDR3 in DNA: TGTGCCAGCAGTTTATCTTTTGCGGTGACAGATACGCAGTATTTT. It specifies CASSLSFAVTDTQYF.

V is TRBV7-2 and J is TRBJ2-7; TRBD1 aligns across 7 bases. Germline V lookup: CDR1 SGHTA, CDR2 FQGNSA. The junction had 9 bases not matched to a gene; V was cut back by 2 bases and J by 5 bases. This CDR3 contains 15 residues. This chain's CDR3 is CASSLTTGIANEQYF. The DNA for the CDR3 is TGTGCCAGCAGCTTAACGACAGGGATCGCTAACGAGCAGTACTTC.

The chain uses TRBV5-6 and TRBJ2-7; D perhaps matches TRBD2 (6 bases). CDR3 length equals 14 residues. Trimming removed 5 bases from V and 7 bases from J, with 19 bases in between. The germline V gene encodes CDR1 SGHDT and CDR2 YYEEEE. The CDR3 loop is CASSGRDFAGEQYF. Here the CDR3 DNA reads TGTGCCAGCAGTGGCCGGGACTTTGCGGGGGAGCAGTACTTC.

The sample holds one count of this clone. The V call is TRBV10-3, the J call TRBJ1-2; the D is unclear. The CDR3 has 15 residues. V was clipped by 0 bases and J by 8 bases, with 16 bases between them. Germline CDR1 reads ENHRY; CDR2 reads SYGVKD. CDR3 region: CAISESNYNPRGYTF. DNA of the CDR3: TGTGCCATCAGTGAGTCGAACTACAACCCTAGGGGCTACACCTTC.

The CDR3 coding sequence is TGCAGCGTTGGGGGGCCTGATCAGCCCCAGCATTTT. This translates into CSVGGPDQPQHF. The chain joins TRBV29-1 to TRBJ1-5; D is possibly TRBD1 (6 bases). The CDR3 runs to 12 residues. Germline V lookup: CDR1 SQVTM, CDR2 ANQGSEA. The germline V and J ends were trimmed by 4 bases and 5 bases, with 9 bases remaining between them.

The chain couples TRBV6-6 to TRBJ1-1, with D maybe TRBD1 (6 bases). Germline V lookup: CDR1 MNHNY, CDR2 SVGAGI (reference sequence). The V end was cut by 0 bases, the J end by 5 bases, with 13 bases between. The CDR3 covers 15 residues. Written as DNA, the CDR3 is TGTGCCAGCAGTTACTCGTGGGGGCGGGGGACTGAAGCTTTCTTT. Its translation is CASSYSWGRGTEAFF.